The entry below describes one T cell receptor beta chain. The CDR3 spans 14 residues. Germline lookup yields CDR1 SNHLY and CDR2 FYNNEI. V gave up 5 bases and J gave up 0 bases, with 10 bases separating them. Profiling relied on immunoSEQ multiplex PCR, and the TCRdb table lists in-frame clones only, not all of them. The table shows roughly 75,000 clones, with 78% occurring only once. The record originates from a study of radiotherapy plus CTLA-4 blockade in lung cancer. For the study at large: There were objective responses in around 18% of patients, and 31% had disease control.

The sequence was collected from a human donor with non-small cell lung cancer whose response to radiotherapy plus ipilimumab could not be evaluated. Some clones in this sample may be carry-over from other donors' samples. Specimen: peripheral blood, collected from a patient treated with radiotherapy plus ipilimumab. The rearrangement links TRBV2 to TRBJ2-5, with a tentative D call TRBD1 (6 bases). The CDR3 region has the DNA TGTGCCAGCAGTTTCGGACAGTACCAAGAGACCCAGTACTTC. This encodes CASSFGQYQETQYF.